The 20 T cell receptor beta chains below all came from one sample that was sequenced in a study of regulatory T cells in long-lasting Graves disease. Time point in this sample: newly diagnosed GD, antithyroid drugs for less than 3 months. Extracted PBMC RNA gave rise to the TCR library. Arm-PCR of CDR3 regions and iRepertoire HTBI primers were the basis on which TCR beta libraries were built. TCRdb re-called the multiplex PCR reads with MiXCR, one entry per CDR3 protein. The repertoire holds 500,000 or so distinct CDR3 sequences, with about 16% as singletons. These same records also appear under a second study, on T cells in Graves' hyperthyroidism and ophthalmopathy.

The specimen was peripheral blood mononuclear cells (PBMCs), collected at new diagnosis, from a patient treated with antithyroid drugs. The receptors originated from a man aged 35-49 years with Graves disease.

In its sample, this clonotype was seen many times. V and J are TRBV28 and TRBJ2-7; D may correspond to TRBD1 or TRBD2 (6 bases each). Trimming shortened V by 1 base and J by 2 bases, and 15 bases separated the two germline ends. The CDR3 spans 16 residues. CDR1 MDHEN and CDR2 SYDVKM come from the germline V gene. The CDR3 bases are TGTGCCAGCAGTTTATCTGGGGGGCGGAGTACCTACGAGCAGTACTTC. Amino acid sequence: CASSLSGGRSTYEQYF.

This clonotype occurred many times. CDR3 nucleotide sequence: TGTGCCAGTAGCCTAGCGGTAGGGAGCGATGAGCAGTTCTTC. It encodes CASSLAVGSDEQFF. V and J are TRBV19 and TRBJ2-1, with TRBD2 matching over 7 bases. The CDR3 consists of 14 residues. CDR1 is LNHDA, CDR2 SQIVND, per germline (reference sequence). J was trimmed by 8 bases and V by 6 bases; bases with no gene match: 10.

This clonotype has ten or more counts. This chain links TRBV29-1 with TRBJ2-7; possibly TRBD1 or TRBD2 for D (6 bases each). The ends were cut back, 0 bases at V and 2 bases at J, with 11 bases in the middle. The germline V gene has CDR1 SQVTM and CDR2 ANQGSEA. This CDR3 has 14 residues. CDR3 sequence: CSVEDRGRTYEQYF. CDR3 coding DNA: TGCAGCGTTGAAGATCGGGGGCGAACCTACGAGCAGTACTTC.

Many counts were recorded for this clonotype. The V call is TRBV5-1, the J call TRBJ2-5; a possible D gene is TRBD1 (5 bases). Trimming pared 0 bases from V and 1 base from J, leaving 7 bases between. Germline assignment: CDR1 SGHRS and CDR2 YFSETQ. CDR3 size: 14 residues. CDR3 protein: CASSLGQPQETQYF. For the CDR3, the DNA is TGCGCCAGCAGCTTGGGACAGCCCCAAGAGACCCAGTACTTC.

This clonotype appeared a few times. The genes are TRBV9 and TRBJ2-1; 10 bases match TRBD2. V shed 4 bases, J shed 6 bases, and the junction held 10 bases outside the gene matches. CDR1 is SGDLS, CDR2 YYNGEE, per germline. The CDR3 has 16 residues. Written as DNA, the CDR3 is TGTGCCAGCAGCCCTAGCCGGACTAGCGGAAGCAATGAGCAGTTCTTC. Amino acids: CASSPSRTSGSNEQFF. Filled out from reference TRBV9 and TRBJ2-1, the complete variable domain reads DSGVTQTPKHLITATGQRVTLRCSPRSGDLSVYWYQQSLDQGLQFLIQYYNGEERAKGNILERFSAQQFPDLHSELNLSSLELGDSALYFCASSPSRTSGSNEQFFGPGTRLTVL.

This chain connects TRBV20-1 to TRBJ2-6, with TRBD2 matching over 10 bases. Germline values: CDR1 DFQATT, CDR2 SNEGSKA (reference sequence). Trimming at V came to 5 bases and at J to 1 base, leaving 5 bases not matched to a gene. This CDR3 contains 16 residues. DNA of the CDR3: TGCAGTGCTGCGCTAGCGGGAGTATCTGGGGCCAACGTCCTGACTTTC. Translating it yields CSAALAGVSGANVLTF.

In this sample, this clonotype turned up a few times. The gene calls are TRBV2 and TRBJ2-5; 8 bases fit TRBD2. CDR1 and CDR2 (germline): SNHLY, FYNNEI. The CDR3 contains 16 residues. The V segment lost 4 bases and the J segment 1 base; nucleotides outside the gene matches: 8. Here the CDR3 reads CASSVGTTSGQETQYF. CDR3 DNA: TGTGCCAGCAGTGTGGGGACCACTAGCGGCCAAGAGACCCAGTACTTC.

In DNA, the CDR3 is TGTGCCAGTAGTTCCCGGTGGGGGGAGCTGTTTTTT. It yields the protein CASSSRWGELFF. The J gene is TRBJ2-2, the V gene TRBV19; no firm D call. V dropped 5 bases and J dropped 8 bases, with 9 bases sitting between them. The CDR3 has 12 amino acids. Per germline, CDR1 LNHDA and CDR2 SQIVND (reference sequence).

At least ten counts were recorded for this clonotype. V usage is TRBV12-3 or TRBV12-4 and J usage is TRBJ2-2; D is uncertain. This CDR3 comprises 15 residues. V was trimmed by 1 base and J by 0 bases, leaving 6 bases between them. CDR3 nucleotides: TGTGCCAGCAGTTTAGATCCAGCGAACACCGGGGAGCTGTTTTTT. Encoded protein: CASSLDPANTGELFF.

This clonotype was counted at least ten times. The chain is built from TRBV3-1 and TRBJ2-7; unclear D gene. Germline CDR1 is LGHDT and CDR2 is YNNKEL (reference sequence). This CDR3 has 16 amino acids. Trimming pared 6 bases from V and 1 base from J, leaving 19 bases between. The CDR3 DNA reads TGTGCCAGCAGTCTCAGGATGGGGATCAATTCCTACGAGCAGTACTTC. Translation gives CASSLRMGINSYEQYF.

About this clonotype itself: With a far larger clone one base away, a read error is the likely cause. The chain is built from TRBV12-3 or TRBV12-4 and TRBJ2-5; D unresolved. CDR3 length equals 15 residues. V gave up 0 bases and J gave up 7 bases, with 15 bases separating them. CDR3 DNA sequence: TGTGCCAGCAGTTTAGCCCCACCGGGCGTGAGGACCCAGTACTTC. Protein: CASSLAPPGVRTQYF.

This clonotype has a count of ten or more. The chain employs TRBV7-6 and TRBJ2-2; 15 bases agree with TRBD2. J was trimmed by 7 bases and V by 5 bases; bases with no gene match: 8. Germline-derived CDR1 and CDR2 are SGHVS and FNYEAQ. The CDR3 is made up of 17 amino acids. In DNA, the CDR3 is TGTGCCAGCAGCCGAAAAGGACTAGCGGGAGGGATCGGGGAGCTGTTTTTT. This translates into CASSRKGLAGGIGELFF.

Notes on this clonotype: One end of the junction is discordant with germline, which a read error may explain. This chain links TRBV5-4 with TRBJ2-1, with D perhaps given as TRBD1 or TRBD2 (5 bases each). CDR3 length: 15 residues. Per germline, CDR1 SGHNT and CDR2 YYREEE (reference sequence). CDR3 amino acids: CVSSPTGTTTREQFF. The CDR3 DNA reads as TGTGTCAGCAGCCCGACCGGGACGACCACGCGAGAGCAGTTCTTC. Filled out from reference TRBV5-4 and TRBJ2-1, the complete variable domain reads ETGVTQSPTHLIKTRGQQVTLRCSSQSGHNTVSWYQQALGQGPQFIFQYYREEENGRGNFPPRFSGLQFPNYSSELNVNALELDDSALYLCVSSPTGTTTREQFFGPGTRLTVL.

The CDR3 region has the DNA TGTGCCAGCAGCTCCGGGACAGGGAAAAATTATGGCTACACCTTC. Its translation: CASSSGTGKNYGYTF. The chain carries TRBV7-8 and TRBJ1-2; 9 bases match TRBD1. The CDR3 sequence is 15 residues long. The ends lost 4 bases at V and 5 bases at J; junction bases unmatched: 8. CDR1 is SGHVS, CDR2 FQNEAQ, per germline.

This clonotype was counted ten times or more. The rearrangement uses TRBV13 and TRBJ2-3; perhaps TRBD2 as D (6 bases). V was cut by 4 bases and J by 3 bases, with 17 bases left in between. The CDR3 extends over 16 amino acids. Germline V gene data show CDR1 as PRHDT and CDR2 as FYEKMQ (reference sequence). The CDR3 nucleotides read TGTGCCAGCAGCTCCTACGCCGGGGGTGAGACAGATACGCAGTATTTT. Amino acid sequence: CASSSYAGGETDTQYF.

In its sample, this clonotype was seen many times. The chain recombines TRBV20-1 with TRBJ2-5, with 7 bases that match TRBD1. V lost 3 bases and J lost 3; bases outside the gene matches: 4. CDR1 DFQATT and CDR2 SNEGSKA come from the germline V gene (reference sequence). The CDR3 spans 13 residues. The CDR3 loop is CSASRGREETQYF. For the CDR3, the DNA is TGCAGTGCTAGTAGGGGGCGCGAAGAGACCCAGTACTTC.

The chain employs TRBV7-2 and TRBJ1-3; a possible D gene is TRBD1 (6 bases). The germline V gene encodes CDR1 SGHTA and CDR2 FQGNSA. V was shortened by 5 bases and J by 0 bases, with 11 bases between the two germline ends. The CDR3 is 15 residues long. The CDR3 loop reads CASSPDRYSGNTIYF. For the CDR3, the DNA is TGTGCCAGCAGCCCGGACAGATACTCTGGAAACACCATATATTTT.

This clonotype was recorded a few times. One end of the junction is discordant with germline, which a read error may explain. The chain uses TRBV11-3 and TRBJ1-4; D uncertain. Germline loops: CDR1 SGHNT, CDR2 YENEEA. This CDR3 has 15 amino acids. The CDR3 DNA is TGTACCAGCAGCTTAGGAGGCCGGGGAGGAGAAAAACTGTTTTTT. Amino acids: CTSSLGGRGGEKLFF. The whole variable domain, remainder taken from reference TRBV11-3 and TRBJ1-4, is EAGVVQSPRYKIIEKKQPVAFWCNPISGHNTLYWYLQNLGQGPELLIRYENEEAVDDSQLPKDRFSAERLKGVDSTLKIQPAELGDSAVYLCTSSLGGRGGEKLFFGSGTQLSVL.

At least ten counts were recorded for this clonotype. The J gene is TRBJ2-3, the V gene TRBV6-1, with D possibly being TRBD2 (5 bases). In germline, CDR1 is MNHNS, CDR2 SASEGT. V lost 5 bases to trimming and J lost 0 bases, with 9 bases between them. The CDR3 has 14 residues. Written as DNA, the CDR3 is TGTGCCAGCAGTCCGGGGTTCAGCACAGATACGCAGTATTTT. Its protein product is CASSPGFSTDTQYF.

This clonotype was recorded at least ten times. The chain carries TRBV5-1 and TRBJ2-2, with 9 bases aligning to TRBD2. Germline CDR1 and CDR2: SGHRS and YFSETQ. There are 15 residues in the CDR3. The junction had 6 bases not matched to a gene; V was cut back by 7 bases and J by 2 bases. CDR3 sequence: CASGRTSDNTGELFF. The CDR3 bases are TGCGCCAGCGGGCGGACTAGCGATAACACCGGGGAGCTGTTTTTT.